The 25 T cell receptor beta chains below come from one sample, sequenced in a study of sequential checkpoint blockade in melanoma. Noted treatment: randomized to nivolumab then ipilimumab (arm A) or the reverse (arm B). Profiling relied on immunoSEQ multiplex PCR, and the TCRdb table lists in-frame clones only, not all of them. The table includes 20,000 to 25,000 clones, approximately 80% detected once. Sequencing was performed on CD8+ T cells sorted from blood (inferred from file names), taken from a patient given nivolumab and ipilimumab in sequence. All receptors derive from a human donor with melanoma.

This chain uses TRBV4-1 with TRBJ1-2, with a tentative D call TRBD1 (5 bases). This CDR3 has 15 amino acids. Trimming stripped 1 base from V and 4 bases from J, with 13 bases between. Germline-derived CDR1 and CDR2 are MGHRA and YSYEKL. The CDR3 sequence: CASSQASGGIYGYTF. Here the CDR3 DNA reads TGCGCCAGCAGCCAAGCCAGTGGGGGGATCTATGGCTACACCTTC.

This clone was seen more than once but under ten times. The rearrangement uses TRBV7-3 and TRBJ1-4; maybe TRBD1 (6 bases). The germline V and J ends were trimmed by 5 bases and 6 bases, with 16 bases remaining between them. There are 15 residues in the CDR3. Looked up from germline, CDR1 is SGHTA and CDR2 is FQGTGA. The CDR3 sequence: CASSDRGGRDEKLFF. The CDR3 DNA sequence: TGTGCCAGCAGCGATAGGGGGGGCCGTGATGAAAAACTGTTTTTT.

The CDR3 loop is CASSLAMLSGNTDTQYF. The CDR3, as DNA: TGTGCCAGCAGCTTAGCTATGCTTAGCGGAAACACAGATACGCAGTATTTT. V usage is TRBV7-9 and J usage is TRBJ2-3; maybe TRBD2 (6 bases). Germline CDR1 and CDR2: SEHNR and FQNEAQ (reference sequence). The V end lost 0 bases, the J end lost 2 bases, and 15 bases lay between the germline ends. This CDR3 region has 17 residues.

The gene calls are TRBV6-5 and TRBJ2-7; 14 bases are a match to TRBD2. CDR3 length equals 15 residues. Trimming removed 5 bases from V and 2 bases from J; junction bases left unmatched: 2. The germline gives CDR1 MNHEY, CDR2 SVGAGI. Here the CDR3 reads CASSLTSGRAYEQYF. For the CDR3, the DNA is TGTGCCAGCAGTCTGACTAGCGGGAGGGCCTACGAGCAGTACTTC.

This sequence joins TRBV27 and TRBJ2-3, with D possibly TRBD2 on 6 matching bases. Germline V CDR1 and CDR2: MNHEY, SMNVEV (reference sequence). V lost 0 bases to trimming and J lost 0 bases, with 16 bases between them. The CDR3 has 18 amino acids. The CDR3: CASSLSKPWLASTDTQYF. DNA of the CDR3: TGTGCCAGCAGTTTATCTAAGCCTTGGCTAGCGAGCACAGATACGCAGTATTTT.

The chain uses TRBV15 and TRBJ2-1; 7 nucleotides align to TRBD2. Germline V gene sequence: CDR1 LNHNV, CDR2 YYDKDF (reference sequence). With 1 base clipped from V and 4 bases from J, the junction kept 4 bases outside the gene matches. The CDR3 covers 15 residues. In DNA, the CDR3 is TGTGCCACCAGCAGAGGTAGCGGGCGTTACAATGAGCAGTTCTTC. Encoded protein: CATSRGSGRYNEQFF. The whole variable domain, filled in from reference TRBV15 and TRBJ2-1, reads DAMVIQNPRYQVTQFGKPVTLSCSQTLNHNVMYWYQQKSSQAPKLLFHYYDKDFNNEADTPDNFQSRRPNTSFCFLDIRSPGLGDTAMYLCATSRGSGRYNEQFFGPGTRLTVL.

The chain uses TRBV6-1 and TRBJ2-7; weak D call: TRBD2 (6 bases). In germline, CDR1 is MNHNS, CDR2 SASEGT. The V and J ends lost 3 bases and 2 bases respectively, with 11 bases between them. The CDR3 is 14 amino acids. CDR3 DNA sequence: TGTGCCAGCAGTGATGGAGGGCCGGCCTACGAGCAGTACTTC. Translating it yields CASSDGGPAYEQYF.

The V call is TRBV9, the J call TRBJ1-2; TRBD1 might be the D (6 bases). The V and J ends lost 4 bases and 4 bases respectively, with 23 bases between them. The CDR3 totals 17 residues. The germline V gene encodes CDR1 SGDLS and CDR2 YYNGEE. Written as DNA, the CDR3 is TGTGCCAGCAGCCTAGAACCGGGACATCCCGCGGGCTATGGCTACACCTTC. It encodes CASSLEPGHPAGYGYTF.

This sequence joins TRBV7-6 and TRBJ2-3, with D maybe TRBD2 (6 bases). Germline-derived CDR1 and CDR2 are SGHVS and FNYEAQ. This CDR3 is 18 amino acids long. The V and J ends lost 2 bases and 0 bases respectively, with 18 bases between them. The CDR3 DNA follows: TGTGCCAGCAGCTTATACCCAAACCGGGGGTTTAGCACAGATACGCAGTATTTT. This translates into CASSLYPNRGFSTDTQYF.

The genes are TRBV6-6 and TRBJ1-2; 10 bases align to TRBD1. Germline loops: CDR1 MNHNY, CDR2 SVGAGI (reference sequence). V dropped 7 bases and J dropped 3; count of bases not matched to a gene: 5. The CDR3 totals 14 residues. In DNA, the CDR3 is TGTGCCAGCAAACCGACAGGGGGCGACTATGGCTACACCTTC. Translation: CASKPTGGDYGYTF.

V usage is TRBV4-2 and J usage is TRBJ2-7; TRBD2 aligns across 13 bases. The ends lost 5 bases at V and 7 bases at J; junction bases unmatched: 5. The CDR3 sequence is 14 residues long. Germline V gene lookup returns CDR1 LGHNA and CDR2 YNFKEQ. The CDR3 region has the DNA TGTGCCAGCAGCGGACTAGCGGGAGATGGGGAGCAGTACTTC. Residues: CASSGLAGDGEQYF.

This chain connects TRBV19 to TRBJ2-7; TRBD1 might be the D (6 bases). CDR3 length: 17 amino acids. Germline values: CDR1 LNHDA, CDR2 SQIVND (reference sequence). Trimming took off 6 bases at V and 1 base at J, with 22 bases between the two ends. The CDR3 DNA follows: TGTGCCAGTAGCCGAGGGAAGGGGGAGTACCTTTCCTACGAGCAGTACTTC. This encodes CASSRGKGEYLSYEQYF.

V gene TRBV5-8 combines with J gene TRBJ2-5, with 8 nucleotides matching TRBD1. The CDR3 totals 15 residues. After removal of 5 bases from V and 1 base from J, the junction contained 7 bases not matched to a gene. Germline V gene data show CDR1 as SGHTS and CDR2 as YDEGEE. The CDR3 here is CASSSGQVLQETQYF. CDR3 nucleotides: TGTGCCAGCAGTTCGGGACAGGTACTCCAAGAGACCCAGTACTTC.

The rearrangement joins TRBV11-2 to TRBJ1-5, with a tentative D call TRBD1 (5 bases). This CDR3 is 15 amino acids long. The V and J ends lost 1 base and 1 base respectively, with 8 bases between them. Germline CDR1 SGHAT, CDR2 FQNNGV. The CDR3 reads CASSLGGESNQPQHF. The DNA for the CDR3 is TGTGCCAGCAGCTTAGGGGGGGAGAGCAATCAGCCCCAGCATTTT. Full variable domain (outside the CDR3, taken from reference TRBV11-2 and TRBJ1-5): EAGVAQSPRYKIIEKRQSVAFWCNPISGHATLYWYQQILGQGPKLLIQFQNNGVVDDSQLPKDRFSAERLKGVDSTLKIQPAKLEDSAVYLCASSLGGESNQPQHFGDGTRLSIL.

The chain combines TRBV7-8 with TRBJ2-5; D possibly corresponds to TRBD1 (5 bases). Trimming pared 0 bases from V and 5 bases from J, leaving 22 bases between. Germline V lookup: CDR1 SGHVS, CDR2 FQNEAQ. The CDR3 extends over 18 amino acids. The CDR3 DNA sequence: TGTGCCAGCAGCTTAGCGCTGGTAGGGGCCCAGGGTGATGAGACCCAGTACTTC. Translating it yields CASSLALVGAQGDETQYF. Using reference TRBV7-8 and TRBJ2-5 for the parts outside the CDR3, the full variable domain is GAGVSQSPRYKVAKRGQDVALRCDPISGHVSLFWYQQALGQGPEFLTYFQNEAQLDKSGLPSDRFFAERPEGSVSTLKIQRTQQEDSAVYLCASSLALVGAQGDETQYFGPGTRLLVL.

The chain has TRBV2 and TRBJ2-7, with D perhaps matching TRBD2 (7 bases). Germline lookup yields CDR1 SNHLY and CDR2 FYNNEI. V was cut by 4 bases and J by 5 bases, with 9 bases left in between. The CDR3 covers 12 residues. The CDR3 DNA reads TGTGCCAGCAGTGGGGGGGGCCACGAGCAGTACTTC. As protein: CASSGGGHEQYF.

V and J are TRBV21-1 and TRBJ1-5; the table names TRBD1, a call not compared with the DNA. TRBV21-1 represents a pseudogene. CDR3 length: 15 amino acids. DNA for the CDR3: TGTGCCAGCAGCAAAAACGACAGGGATAGACAGCCCCAGCATTTT. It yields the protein CASSKNDRDRQPQHF.

The CDR3 reads CASSQVLAANEQFF. The CDR3 DNA reads TGCGCCAGCAGCCAAGTCCTGGCGGCCAATGAGCAGTTCTTC. The genes are TRBV4-3 and TRBJ2-1; D is ambiguous. Between the trimmed V and J ends, which lost 1 base and 6 bases, there was a span of 10 bases. The CDR3 contains 14 residues. In germline, CDR1 is LGHNA, CDR2 YSLEER.

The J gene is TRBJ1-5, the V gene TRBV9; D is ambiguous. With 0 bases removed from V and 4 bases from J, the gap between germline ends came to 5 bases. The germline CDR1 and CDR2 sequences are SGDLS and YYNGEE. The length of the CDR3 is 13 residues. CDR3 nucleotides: TGTGCCAGCAGCGTAGCCGAGAATCAGCCCCAGCATTTT. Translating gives CASSVAENQPQHF.

The CDR3 loop reads CASSWSEAVITSTDTQYF. The CDR3 coding sequence is TGTGCCAGCAGTTGGTCAGAGGCGGTTATCACTAGCACAGATACGCAGTATTTT. The chain has TRBV28 and TRBJ2-3; D is unresolved. The CDR3 runs 18 residues. From germline, CDR1 is MDHEN and CDR2 SYDVKM. V dropped 4 bases and J dropped 0 bases, with 20 bases sitting between them.

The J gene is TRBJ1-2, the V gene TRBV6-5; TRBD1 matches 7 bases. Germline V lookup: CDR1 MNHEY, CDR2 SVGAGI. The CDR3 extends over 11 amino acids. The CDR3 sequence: CATGANYGYTF. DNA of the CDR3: TGTGCAACAGGGGCGAACTATGGCTACACCTTC.

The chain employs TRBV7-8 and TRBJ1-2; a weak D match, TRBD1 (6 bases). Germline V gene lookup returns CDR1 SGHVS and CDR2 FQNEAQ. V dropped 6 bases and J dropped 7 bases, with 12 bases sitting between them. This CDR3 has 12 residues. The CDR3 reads CASSPRQVGYTF. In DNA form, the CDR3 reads TGTGCCAGCAGTCCTCGACAGGTTGGCTACACCTTC.

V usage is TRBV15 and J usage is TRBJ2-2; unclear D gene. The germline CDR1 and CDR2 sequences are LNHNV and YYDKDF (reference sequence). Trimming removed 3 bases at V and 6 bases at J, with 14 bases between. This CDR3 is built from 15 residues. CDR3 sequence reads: CATSRLVSKAGELFF. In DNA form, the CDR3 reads TGTGCCACCAGCAGGCTAGTTAGTAAAGCCGGGGAGCTGTTTTTT.

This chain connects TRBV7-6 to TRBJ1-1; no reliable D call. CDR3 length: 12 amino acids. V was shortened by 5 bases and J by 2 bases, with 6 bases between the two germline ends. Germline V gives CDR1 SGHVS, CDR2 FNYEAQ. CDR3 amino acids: CASSPRNTEAFF. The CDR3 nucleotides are TGTGCCAGCAGCCCCAGAAACACTGAAGCTTTCTTT.

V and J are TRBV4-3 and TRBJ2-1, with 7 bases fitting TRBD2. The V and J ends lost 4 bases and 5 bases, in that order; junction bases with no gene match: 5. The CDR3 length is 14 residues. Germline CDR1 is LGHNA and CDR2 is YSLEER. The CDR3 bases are TGCGCCAGCAGCCGCTTGACTAGCAACAATGAGCAGTTCTTC. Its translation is CASSRLTSNNEQFF.